The source of this T cell receptor (beta chain) is a study of blood T cells in healthy people across ages. Germline V gene sequence: CDR1 DFQATT, CDR2 SNEGSKA (reference sequence). The CDR3 is 13 amino acids. V lost 3 bases, J lost 6 bases, and 13 bases lay in between. A second PCR, run for 7 to 11 cycles, used a sample-barcoded 5' primer plus a J-beta primer mix. TCRdb redid the calling of the 5' RACE reads with MiXCR, one entry per CDR3 protein. The table has hundreds of thousands of distinct CDR3 sequences, roughly 60% seen once; the top ten hold 28%. This TCR was recovered from a man aged 30-40 years in good health. Input material: blood. The rearrangement links TRBV20-1 to TRBJ2-3; D gene uncertain. CDR3 nucleotides: TGCAGTGCTAGCGTTTATCGCGAGGATACGCAGTATTTT. This sequence encodes CSASVYREDTQYF.